Presented here are 29 T cell receptor beta chains from one specimen sequenced in a study of T cells in Graves' hyperthyroidism and ophthalmopathy. TCR beta CDR3 sequences were amplified from RNA transcripts. A first-round RT-PCR of the TCR CDR3 used the HTBI primer set. MiXCR, run by TCRdb on the multiplex PCR reads, gives a single entry per CDR3 protein. The sample carries roughly 500,000 distinct CDR3 sequences, more than 45% recorded once. The sequenced sample consisted of peripheral blood or thyroid tissue (not recorded which). The source of these receptors is an adult woman with Graves' disease, either hyperthyroidism or ophthalmopathy (not recorded which).

The V call is TRBV7-9, the J call TRBJ2-6, with D possibly matching TRBD2 (6 bases). Germline V gene data show CDR1 as SEHNR and CDR2 as FQNEAQ (reference sequence). V gave up 5 bases and J gave up 4 bases, with 21 bases separating them. This CDR3 comprises 18 residues. In DNA form, the CDR3 reads TGTGCCAGCAGCCCACTGGGACGCGGGAACTCCGGGGCCAACGTCCTGACTTTC. This gives the protein CASSPLGRGNSGANVLTF.

This clonotype was counted a few times. A junction end diverges from the germline sequence, so it may reflect a read error. The chain couples TRBV20-1 to TRBJ2-7; 7 bases match TRBD2. The V gene's germline CDR1 is DFQATT and CDR2 SNEGSKA (reference sequence). The CDR3 covers 12 residues. The CDR3 reads CSASGGTGELYF. Written as DNA, the CDR3 is TGCAGTGCTAGCGGGGGGACCGGGGAGCTGTACTTC.

This clonotype was detected ten times or more. J is TRBJ2-7 and V is TRBV6-5; D ambiguous. This CDR3 is built from 13 residues. From germline, CDR1 is MNHEY and CDR2 SVGAGI. The V gene lost 4 bases and the J gene lost 2 bases, with 9 bases spanning the gap. CDR3 nucleotide sequence: TGTGCCAGCAGTTCTAGTTTAGCCTACGAGCAGTACTTC. Translating it yields CASSSSLAYEQYF.

V gene TRBV24-1 combines with J gene TRBJ2-5; 8 positions agree with TRBD1. Germline lookup yields CDR1 KGHDR and CDR2 SFDVKD. After removal of 9 bases from V and 6 bases from J, the junction contained 11 bases not matched to a gene. CDR3 length: 14 amino acids. The CDR3 DNA is TGTGCCACCTCAGGGGGCGCGATCGGACAGACCCAGTACTTC. Its translation is CATSGGAIGQTQYF.

In this sample, this clonotype turned up many times. V and J are TRBV5-1 and TRBJ1-5; the match to TRBD1 covers 8 bases. Germline V CDR1 and CDR2: SGHRS, YFSETQ. The CDR3 has 13 residues. V gave up 6 bases and J gave up 5 bases; unmatched junction bases: 4. The DNA of the CDR3 is TGCGCCAGCAAACAGGGGGAGGATCAGCCCCAGCATTTT. Amino acids: CASKQGEDQPQHF.

This clonotype was found once. Here the CDR3 DNA reads TGTGCCAGTAGTGCTCTGGGAGGTGCCTACGAGCAGTACTTC. It translates to CASSALGGAYEQYF. The chain links TRBV19 to TRBJ2-7; maybe TRBD2 (6 bases). Germline V gene lookup returns CDR1 LNHDA and CDR2 SQIVND (reference sequence). The CDR3 runs 14 residues. V lost 5 bases and J lost 2, with 13 bases in between.

About this clonotype itself: A much larger clone lies one base from this, so it may be a read error. This chain joins TRBV20-1 and TRBJ2-5; 14 bases align to TRBD2. Germline V gene data show CDR1 as DFQATT and CDR2 as SNEGSKA (reference sequence). V was pared by 2 bases and J by 5 bases, with 13 bases of the junction left unmatched. There are 18 residues in the CDR3. CDR3 DNA sequence: TGCAGTGCTAGACCCCCCCGGGGACTAGCGGGAGAAGGGGAGACCCAGTACTTC. Amino acid sequence: CSARPPRGLAGEGETQYF.

Concerning this clonotype itself: A junction boundary mismatches the germline segment, possibly from a read error. This chain uses TRBV7-9 with TRBJ1-1; 8 nucleotides line up with TRBD1. CDR1 and CDR2 (germline): SEHNR, FQNEAQ (reference sequence). The CDR3 spans 15 residues. In DNA, the CDR3 is TGTACCAGCTTGACAGGGGCGGGGGTCGGCACTGAAGCTTTCTTT. Protein product: CTSLTGAGVGTEAFF.

This chain connects TRBV4-1 to TRBJ1-5, with 7 bases fitting TRBD1. V lost 4 bases, J lost 0 bases, and 9 bases stayed unmatched. From germline, CDR1 is MGHRA and CDR2 YSYEKL. This CDR3 region has 17 residues. CDR3 nucleotide sequence: TGCGCCAGCAGCCTAAAAACAGGGGACTATAGCAATCAGCCCCAGCATTTT. Its translation: CASSLKTGDYSNQPQHF.

V gene TRBV10-3 combines with J gene TRBJ1-6; perhaps TRBD1 as D (6 bases). CDR1 is ENHRY, CDR2 SYGVKD, per germline. The V end lost 6 bases, the J end lost 8 bases, and 14 bases lay between the germline ends. The CDR3 contains 14 residues. CDR3 sequence (DNA): TGTGCCATCAGGGAACGGGACAAATATTCACCCCTCCACTTT. It is translated as CAIRERDKYSPLHF.

The chain recombines TRBV24-1 with TRBJ2-3; D is undetermined. The CDR3 spans 14 residues. V lost 7 bases, J lost 2 bases, and 12 bases lay in between. Germline assignment: CDR1 KGHDR and CDR2 SFDVKD. In nucleotides, the CDR3 is TGTGCCACCAGCCAACCCTGGCCCACAGATACGCAGTATTTT. It encodes CATSQPWPTDTQYF.

This chain links TRBV20-1 with TRBJ1-2, with 9 bases identical to TRBD1. The CDR3 length is 14 residues. Trimming removed 1 base from V and 6 bases from J; junction bases left unmatched: 6. Germline V lookup: CDR1 DFQATT, CDR2 SNEGSKA (reference sequence). CDR3 DNA: TGCAGTGCTAGAGGGACAGGGGATTGGCATGGCTACACCTTC. Translation gives CSARGTGDWHGYTF.

This clonotype has just one count. The genes are TRBV2 and TRBJ2-5; D gene unclear. The CDR3 is 15 residues long. Germline V gene sequence: CDR1 SNHLY, CDR2 FYNNEI. Deletions cut 5 bases from V and 9 bases from J, with 22 bases between. The CDR3 region is CASSLFYPGNQPQYF. The CDR3 coding sequence is TGTGCCAGCAGTTTATTCTATCCAGGCAATCAGCCCCAGTACTTC. The whole variable domain, remainder taken from reference TRBV2 and TRBJ2-5, is EPEVTQTPSHQVTQMGQEVILRCVPISNHLYFYWYRQILGQKVEFLVSFYNNEISEKSEIFDDQFSVERPDGSNFTLKIRSTKLEDSAMYFCASSLFYPGNQPQYFGPGTRLLVL.

This clonotype was recorded a few times. V and J are TRBV11-2 and TRBJ2-2; 8 bases map to TRBD2. CDR1 is SGHAT and CDR2 is FQNNGV in the germline V gene. V dropped 5 bases and J dropped 6; count of bases not matched to a gene: 11. The CDR3 extends over 16 amino acids. CDR3 sequence: CASSLRIPGGAGELFF. The CDR3 DNA reads TGTGCCAGCAGCCTTCGGATACCGGGGGGGGCCGGGGAGCTGTTTTTT.

In its sample, this clonotype was seen many times. The J gene is TRBJ1-6, the V gene TRBV5-8; D is ambiguous. The V gene lost 3 bases and the J gene lost 6 bases, with 13 bases spanning the gap. Germline values: CDR1 SGHTS, CDR2 YDEGEE. This CDR3 is built from 15 residues. The CDR3 loop reads CASSYRPVGNSPLHF. The CDR3 nucleotides read TGTGCCAGCAGCTACCGCCCGGTTGGTAATTCACCCCTCCACTTT. The full variable domain, its missing parts supplied by reference TRBV5-8 and TRBJ1-6, is EAGVTQSPTHLIKTRGQQATLRCSPISGHTSVYWYQQALGLGLQFLLWYDEGEERNRGNFPPRFSGRQFPNYSSELNVNALELEDSALYLCASSYRPVGNSPLHFGNGTRLTVT.

The chain employs TRBV6-5 and TRBJ1-1, with 11 bases identical to TRBD1. The CDR3 extends over 14 amino acids. Germline V gene sequence: CDR1 MNHEY, CDR2 SVGAGI. Trimming at V came to 7 bases and at J to 4 bases, leaving 5 bases not matched to a gene. The CDR3 DNA follows: TGTGCCAGCACCCGGACAGGGGGCGGCACTGAAGCTTTCTTT. It translates to CASTRTGGGTEAFF.

J is TRBJ1-3 and V is TRBV7-2; TRBD1 matches 11 bases. Germline V gives CDR1 SGHTA, CDR2 FQGNSA. J lost 0 bases, V lost 1 base, and 14 bases had no gene match. This CDR3 has 21 residues. The CDR3: CASSLGWGSGQGVVSGNTIYF. CDR3 nucleotides: TGTGCCAGCAGCTTAGGTTGGGGGTCGGGACAGGGGGTCGTCTCTGGAAACACCATATATTTT.

About this clonotype itself: The CDR3 ends on some other residue instead of the conserved phenylalanine or tryptophan, so this is likely a read error. Because the CDR3's place on the DNA is in doubt, the DNA is left out and the CDR3 is given as listed by TCRdb. The chain is built from TRBV2 and TRBJ2-2; TRBD1 reflects the table's D call only, with no check against the DNA. The CDR3 comprises 9 residues, both ends counted. The germline CDR1 and CDR2 sequences are SNHLY and FYNNEI. The CDR3 spells CASRGTGAA.

This clonotype has only a few counts. The V call is TRBV7-2, the J call TRBJ2-7; a possible D gene is TRBD1 (6 bases). This CDR3 region has 12 residues. V lost 4 bases and J lost 6, with 10 bases in between. Per germline, CDR1 SGHTA and CDR2 FQGNSA. The CDR3 DNA reads as TGTGCCAGCAGCTCGGACAGCGGCGAGCAGTACTTC. Protein product: CASSSDSGEQYF.

In its sample, this clonotype was seen many times. J is TRBJ1-2 and V is TRBV30; TRBD1 might be the D (5 bases). The CDR3 contains 11 residues. Trimming pared 5 bases from V and 4 bases from J, leaving 8 bases between. The germline V gene has CDR1 GTSNPN and CDR2 SVGIG (reference sequence). CDR3 DNA: TGTGCCTGGGACAGATTCTATGGCTACACCTTC. Its protein product is CAWDRFYGYTF. Full variable domain (missing parts from reference TRBV30 and TRBJ1-2): SQTIHQWPATLVQPVGSPLSLECTVEGTSNPNLYWYRQAAGRGLQLLFYSVGIGQISSEVPQNLSASRPQDRQFILSSKKLLLSDSGFYLCAWDRFYGYTFGSGTRLTVV.

The rearrangement joins TRBV7-9 to TRBJ2-7; D unresolved. Trimming removed 5 bases from V and 6 bases from J, with 11 bases in between. The CDR3 loop spans 12 amino acids. CDR1 and CDR2 (germline): SEHNR, FQNEAQ (reference sequence). CDR3 loop: CASSATMSEQYF. The CDR3 DNA reads as TGTGCCAGCAGCGCCACTATGAGCGAGCAGTACTTC.

V and J are TRBV10-3 and TRBJ2-5, with D possibly being TRBD1 or TRBD2 (7 bases each). Trimming cost V 6 bases and J 5 bases, with 22 bases left between them. The CDR3 extends over 16 amino acids. Looked up from germline, CDR1 is ENHRY and CDR2 is SYGVKD. CDR3 residues: CAIRADREGMMETQYF. CDR3 bases: TGTGCCATCAGAGCCGACAGGGAGGGGATGATGGAGACCCAGTACTTC.

The rearrangement links TRBV7-8 to TRBJ1-1, with D uncertain. V shed 7 bases and J shed 4 bases, with 13 bases lying between them. This CDR3 region has 13 residues. Germline V lookup: CDR1 SGHVS, CDR2 FQNEAQ. CDR3 region: CASTEGEVTEAFF. The CDR3 nucleotides read TGTGCCAGCACCGAAGGAGAGGTCACTGAAGCTTTCTTT.

This clonotype was counted only a few times. The V gene is TRBV28, the J gene TRBJ1-2; D unclear. Trimming cost V 1 base and J 7 bases, with 16 bases left between them. Germline V gene data show CDR1 as MDHEN and CDR2 as SYDVKM. The CDR3 runs 15 residues. In DNA, the CDR3 is TGTGCCAGCAGTTTATCCGCGGAGGATACGTTTGGCTACACCTTC. It yields the protein CASSLSAEDTFGYTF.

This clonotype was detected ten times or more. The chain combines TRBV12-3 or TRBV12-4 with TRBJ1-5, with D unclear. The CDR3 has 12 residues. V lost 8 bases to trimming and J lost 0 bases, with 5 bases between them. CDR3 nucleotides: TGTGCCAGCGATACTAGCAATCAGCCCCAGCATTTT. Encoded protein: CASDTSNQPQHF.

This clonotype occurred many times. The genes are TRBV2 and TRBJ1-1, with 9 positions matching TRBD1. The CDR3 is made up of 14 amino acids. V was pared by 7 bases and J by 3 bases, with 6 bases of the junction left unmatched. In germline, CDR1 is SNHLY, CDR2 FYNNEI. The CDR3 DNA reads TGTGCCAGCACAAGGCGGACAGGGGACACTGAAGCTTTCTTT. Protein: CASTRRTGDTEAFF.

This clonotype has at least ten counts. This chain connects TRBV6-5 to TRBJ2-2, with 14 bases that match TRBD2. CDR3 length: 16 residues. V lost 6 bases, J lost 5 bases, and 5 bases stayed unmatched. Germline CDR1 reads MNHEY; CDR2 reads SVGAGI. This CDR3 is CASRTRLAGGTGELFF. CDR3 sequence (DNA): TGTGCCAGCAGAACAAGACTAGCGGGAGGGACCGGGGAGCTGTTTTTT.

V and J are TRBV7-8 and TRBJ1-2; tentatively, D is TRBD1 (5 bases). CDR1 is SGHVS and CDR2 is FQNEAQ in the germline V gene. Trimming took 1 base from V and 7 from J, leaving 19 bases between them. The CDR3 has 16 amino acids. CDR3 protein: CASSLGWDRGTRGYTF. DNA of the CDR3: TGTGCCAGCAGCTTAGGCTGGGACCGCGGAACCCGTGGCTACACCTTC.

V gene TRBV14 combines with J gene TRBJ1-4; no clear D gene. Germline assignment: CDR1 SGHDN and CDR2 FVKESK. V shed 0 bases and J shed 4 bases, with 9 bases lying between them. The CDR3 runs to 15 residues. The CDR3 sequence: CASSQDAANNEKLFF. In nucleotides, the CDR3 is TGTGCCAGCAGCCAAGATGCGGCAAATAATGAAAAACTGTTTTTT.